What follows are 25 T cell receptor beta chains derived from one specimen sequenced in a study of CD8 T cells in Susac syndrome. A quantity of about 0.45 to 1 ug RNA underwent reverse transcription using random hexamers. TCRdb independently ran MiXCR on the immunoSEQ multiplex PCR reads; one entry per CDR3 protein. Seen here are roughly 200,000 distinct CDR3 sequences, approximately 95% observed once, and the top ten hold approximately 0.08%. Sequenced: CD4+ T cells from PBMCs. All receptors derive from a human donor with multiple sclerosis.

J is TRBJ2-5 and V is TRBV23-1; 7 nucleotides agree with TRBD2. TRBV23-1 falls under the ORF class, with uncertain function. The trim removed 8 bases at V and 7 bases at J, leaving 7 bases unmatched. The CDR3 sequence is 12 residues long. CDR3 sequence (DNA): TGCGCCAGCCCATCTCCGGGGGGGACCCAGTACTTC. It encodes CASPSPGGTQYF.

The chain recombines TRBV4-1 with TRBJ2-3; D not resolved. The germline CDR1 and CDR2 sequences are MGHRA and YSYEKL. Trimming pared 0 bases from V and 6 bases from J, leaving 7 bases between. CDR3 length: 13 residues. The CDR3 spells CASSQETSDTQYF. CDR3 DNA: TGCGCCAGCAGCCAAGAAACGTCGGATACGCAGTATTTT.

The chain employs TRBV6-5 and TRBJ2-3; weak D call: TRBD1 (5 bases). There are 13 residues in the CDR3. Germline loops: CDR1 MNHEY, CDR2 SVGAGI. The ends were cut back, 0 bases at V and 13 bases at J, with 14 bases in the middle. CDR3 amino acids: CASSYSMGQGKYF. CDR3 nucleotides: TGTGCCAGCAGTTACTCGATGGGTCAGGGCAAGTATTTT.

J is TRBJ2-5 and V is TRBV4-2; 10 bases line up with TRBD2. The V gene's germline CDR1 is LGHNA and CDR2 YNFKEQ. Trimming cost V 3 bases and J 3 bases; bases outside gene matches: 7. CDR3 length equals 16 residues. The CDR3 is CASSHSGGTSEETQYF. CDR3 in DNA: TGTGCCAGCAGCCATTCAGGGGGGACTAGCGAAGAGACCCAGTACTTC.

This sequence joins TRBV5-6 and TRBJ2-7; possibly TRBD1 for D (6 bases). The CDR3 runs 15 residues. The V gene's germline CDR1 is SGHDT and CDR2 YYEEEE. V lost 0 bases and J 4 bases, leaving 14 bases between the germline ends. The CDR3 region is CASSLGDRTVYEQYV. CDR3 sequence (DNA): TGTGCCAGCAGCTTGGGGGACCGGACAGTTTACGAGCAGTACGTC.

CDR3 nucleotide sequence: TGTGCCAGCAGCTTAGTAGGTGCGTCCCAGCATTTT. The encoded protein is CASSLVGASQHF. The chain uses TRBV7-9 and TRBJ1-5; D gene ambiguous. The V gene's germline CDR1 is SEHNR and CDR2 FQNEAQ (reference sequence). CDR3 length equals 12 residues. The V end was cut by 1 base, the J end by 11 bases, with 9 bases between.

As regards this clonotype: A junction end diverges from the germline sequence, so it may reflect a read error. CDR3 region: CASSLVGRETQYF. The DNA for the CDR3 is TGTGCTAGCAGCTTAGTCGGTCGAGAGACCCAGTACTTC. The V and J genes are TRBV7-7 and TRBJ2-5; no reliable D call. The germline CDR1 and CDR2 sequences are SSHAT and FNYEAQ (reference sequence). The CDR3 extends over 13 amino acids.

This rearrangement joins TRBV9 to TRBJ2-3; D is undetermined. This CDR3 has 14 residues. Germline loops: CDR1 SGDLS, CDR2 YYNGEE. Trimming removed 4 bases from V and 5 bases from J, with 14 bases in between. CDR3 sequence (DNA): TGTGCCAGCAGCCCAAACTGGGGTGAAGATACGCAGTATTTT. Translated: CASSPNWGEDTQYF.

The chain has TRBV9 and TRBJ1-1, with a possible D match to TRBD1 (6 bases). The CDR3 runs 13 residues. Trimming pared 4 bases from V and 7 bases from J, leaving 14 bases between. Germline CDR1 SGDLS, CDR2 YYNGEE. The CDR3 coding sequence is TGTGCCAGCAGCCTCGGACAGTGGAGTGAAGCTTTCTTT. Translation: CASSLGQWSEAFF.

The chain is built from TRBV15 and TRBJ1-2; D unresolved. Germline CDR1 LNHNV, CDR2 YYDKDF (reference sequence). CDR3 length: 14 residues. V lost 0 bases and J lost 6, with 11 bases in between. CDR3 DNA sequence: TGTGCCACCAGCAGAGAGATATTAGGCCATGGCTACACCTTC. This gives the protein CATSREILGHGYTF. Complete variable domain (other parts from reference TRBV15 and TRBJ1-2): DAMVIQNPRYQVTQFGKPVTLSCSQTLNHNVMYWYQQKSSQAPKLLFHYYDKDFNNEADTPDNFQSRRPNTSFCFLDIRSPGLGDTAMYLCATSREILGHGYTFGSGTRLTVV.

This chain joins TRBV4-2 and TRBJ2-3; 16 nucleotides match TRBD2. The CDR3 has 20 amino acids. The V gene's germline CDR1 is LGHNA and CDR2 YNFKEQ. J was trimmed by 3 bases and V by 0 bases; bases with no gene match: 9. DNA of the CDR3: TGTGCCAGCAGCCAAGATCTCGGGACTAGCGGGGGGGTATTTACAGATACGCAGTATTTT. This sequence encodes CASSQDLGTSGGVFTDTQYF.

The chain recombines TRBV27 with TRBJ1-2; maybe TRBD1 (5 bases). The V end was cut by 6 bases, the J end by 5 bases, with 16 bases between. The CDR3 covers 14 residues. Per the germline V gene, CDR1 is MNHEY and CDR2 is SMNVEV (reference sequence). The CDR3 sequence is CASSFNPGGYGYTF. In DNA form, the CDR3 reads TGTGCCAGCAGCTTTAACCCTGGGGGATATGGCTACACCTTC.

In nucleotides, the CDR3 is TGTGCTAGTGGTGACTCCCCAAAAAACAGGGTCGCATTCCAAGAGACCCAGTACTTC. Protein sequence: CASGDSPKNRVAFQETQYF. V is TRBV12-5 and J is TRBJ2-5; D might be TRBD1 (6 bases). This CDR3 region has 19 residues. The germline V and J ends were trimmed by 5 bases and 1 base, with 26 bases remaining between them. CDR1 and CDR2 (germline): LGHNT, FRNRAP.

The chain employs TRBV29-1 and TRBJ1-1; TRBD1 is a possible D gene (5 bases). The CDR3 consists of 13 residues. V lost 8 bases, J lost 0 bases, and 13 bases lay in between. The germline V gene encodes CDR1 SQVTM and CDR2 ANQGSEA. The CDR3 loop reads CSTMGPLNTEAFF. The CDR3, as DNA: TGCAGCACCATGGGACCGTTGAACACTGAAGCTTTCTTT.

This chain uses TRBV20-1 with TRBJ1-1; no reliable D call. This CDR3 region has 11 residues. Germline-derived CDR1 and CDR2 are DFQATT and SNEGSKA (reference sequence). The V and J ends lost 3 bases and 6 bases respectively, with 8 bases between them. The DNA of the CDR3 is TGCAGTGCTAGGGTCTTTCCTGAAGCTTTCTTT. Amino acids: CSARVFPEAFF.

V and J are TRBV14 and TRBJ2-3, with a tentative D call TRBD2 (5 bases). The germline CDR1 and CDR2 sequences are SGHDN and FVKESK. V gave up 4 bases and J gave up 0 bases, with 11 bases separating them. The CDR3 contains 15 residues. The CDR3 spells CASSPAVTSTDTQYF. As DNA, the CDR3 is TGTGCCAGCAGCCCAGCGGTAACTAGCACAGATACGCAGTATTTT. Full variable domain (remainder filled in from reference TRBV14 and TRBJ2-3): EAGVTQFPSHSVIEKGQTVTLRCDPISGHDNLYWYRRVMGKEIKFLLHFVKESKQDESGMPNNRFLAERTGGTYSTLKVQPAELEDSGVYFCASSPAVTSTDTQYFGPGTRLTVL.

This clonotype occurred once. The genes are TRBV5-1 and TRBJ1-1; no clear D gene. The germline CDR1 and CDR2 sequences are SGHRS and YFSETQ. This CDR3 spans 16 amino acids. V was clipped by 0 bases and J by 2 bases, with 14 bases between them. DNA of the CDR3: TGCGCCAGCAGCTTGGGGTCCCCCAGTCCTAACACTGAAGCTTTCTTT. Translation: CASSLGSPSPNTEAFF. The full variable domain, its missing parts supplied by reference TRBV5-1 and TRBJ1-1, is KAGVTQTPRYLIKTRGQQVTLSCSPISGHRSVSWYQQTPGQGLQFLFEYFSETQRNKGNFPGRFSGRQFSNSRSEMNVSTLELGDSALYLCASSLGSPSPNTEAFFGQGTRLTVV.

The gene calls are TRBV7-2 and TRBJ2-1; 9 positions match TRBD1. V dropped 6 bases and J dropped 10; count of bases not matched to a gene: 19. This CDR3 is built from 17 residues. CDR1 and CDR2 from the germline V gene are SGHTA and FQGNSA. The CDR3 DNA reads TGTGCCAGCAGTCATTACACAGGGGGCCAAGGTTTTGCCGAGCAGTTCTTC. The encoded protein is CASSHYTGGQGFAEQFF.

CDR3 DNA: TGTGCCACCAGCAGAGATAGAACGGAGACCCAGTACTTC. Translating gives CATSRDRTETQYF. This chain links TRBV15 with TRBJ2-5; no clear D gene. Trimming cost V 0 bases and J 5 bases, with 7 bases left between them. The CDR3 totals 13 residues. Germline V gene lookup returns CDR1 LNHNV and CDR2 YYDKDF (reference sequence).

J is TRBJ1-2 and V is TRBV3-1; no definite D call. The CDR3 length is 15 residues. V was cut by 0 bases and J by 4 bases, with 12 bases left in between. Germline CDR1 LGHDT, CDR2 YNNKEL (reference sequence). The CDR3, as DNA: TGTGCCAGCAGCCAAGATCATGGACGGGGCTATGGCTACACCTTC. Encoded protein: CASSQDHGRGYGYTF.

A word on this clonotype: At one boundary the junction diverges from the germline segment, which might be a read error. V usage is TRBV29-1 and J usage is TRBJ2-7; 8 bases match TRBD1. CDR3 size: 8 residues. CDR1 is SQVTM, CDR2 ANQGSEA, per germline. The CDR3 DNA follows: TGCAGCGTTGACAGGGGGCTCTTC. Translation gives CSVDRGLF.

This chain links TRBV2 with TRBJ2-1; TRBD2 might be the D (5 bases). The CDR3 covers 16 residues. V dropped 5 bases and J dropped 0 bases, with 14 bases sitting between them. Germline CDR1 reads SNHLY; CDR2 reads FYNNEI. CDR3 in amino acids: CASSRTAVSSYNEQFF. CDR3 sequence (DNA): TGTGCCAGCAGTCGAACAGCGGTTAGCTCCTACAATGAGCAGTTCTTC.

This clonotype was seen only a few times. This chain joins TRBV12-3 or TRBV12-4 and TRBJ1-5; D is unresolved. Deletions cut 5 bases from V and 3 bases from J, with 8 bases between. This CDR3 is 13 amino acids long. The CDR3 DNA follows: TGTGCCAGCAGTCGGACTGACAATCAGCCCCAGCATTTT. This codes for CASSRTDNQPQHF.

CDR3 sequence: CAERPGPNEKLFF. CDR3 sequence (DNA): TGTGCCGAGAGACCAGGACCGAATGAAAAACTGTTTTTT. V gene TRBV30 combines with J gene TRBJ1-4; D unclear. The germline V and J ends were trimmed by 8 bases and 5 bases, with 15 bases remaining between them. The germline V gene has CDR1 GTSNPN and CDR2 SVGIG (reference sequence). The CDR3 extends over 13 amino acids.

This chain uses TRBV6-1 with TRBJ1-6, with a weak D call TRBD1 (5 bases). Trimming stripped 6 bases from V and 12 bases from J, with 21 bases between. The CDR3 contains 15 residues. Per the germline V gene, CDR1 is MNHNS and CDR2 is SASEGT. CDR3 amino acids: CASSQQEYGFEPLHF. DNA for the CDR3: TGTGCCAGCAGCCAACAGGAGTACGGATTTGAACCCCTCCACTTT.